This T cell receptor (beta chain) stems from a study of Graves' ophthalmopathy and Graves' hyperthyroidism. This clonotype was detected ten times or more. Its specificity is not known. Where ophthalmopathy was absent within 18 months of follow-up, hyperthyroidism was stable. V was pared by 6 bases and J by 0 bases, with 12 bases of the junction left unmatched. CDR3 size: 17 residues. In germline, CDR1 is ENHRY, CDR2 SYGVKD. Regarding the study as a whole: Discrimination between ophthalmopathy and stable hyperthyroidism by a 13-signature model showed 85% to 90% sensitivity and roughly 80% specificity. Most clonotypes expanded in thyroid above 0.001 frequency were present in blood too.

RNA served as the template for amplifying TCR beta CDR3 regions. The library came from an HTBI-primed first-round RT-PCR and a second-round multiplex PCR. TCRdb reprocessed the multiplex PCR reads via MiXCR and lists one record per CDR3 protein. Of fewer than 650,000 distinct CDR3 sequences listed, about a fifth are singletons. The chain carries TRBV10-3 and TRBJ2-7; 9 positions match TRBD1. The clonotype comes from a woman between 18 and 29 years old with stable Graves' hyperthyroidism. Some clones in this sample may be carry-over from other donors' samples. The sequenced sample was peripheral blood. The CDR3 loop is CAISPRGGTGSSYEQYF. CDR3 nucleotides: TGTGCCATCAGCCCTCGGGGCGGGACAGGGAGCTCCTACGAGCAGTACTTC.